Listed below are T cell receptor beta chains from one sample, sequenced in a study of CD8 T cells in ankylosing spondylitis. From the 5' RACE reads, TCRdb called clonotypes with MiXCR, one entry per CDR3 protein. The sample has approximately 190,000 distinct CDR3 sequences; over 10% are singletons. Specimen: blood, either unsorted or a sorted T cell fraction (not recorded which). The receptors here all came from a female donor with ankylosing spondylitis or in good health (not recorded which). The CDR3 runs from the conserved cysteine through the conserved F or W. D genes are given only for firm matches. Clone sizes are given selectively: once, few, many, or a class where the clone is expanded.

V: TRBV4-1; D: NA; size: many; J: TRBJ2-1; DNA: TGCGCCAGCAGCCAACTTTCCTACAATGAGCAGTTCTTC; CDR3: CASSQLSYNEQFF
V: TRBV11-2; D: TRBD2; size: NA; J: TRBJ2-5; DNA: TGTGCCAGCAGCGAAGAGGGACTATTGTACCAAGAGACCCAGTACTTC; CDR3: CASSEEGLLYQETQYF
V: TRBV6-2/TRBV6-3; D: TRBD2; size: NA; J: TRBJ2-3; DNA: TGTGCCAGCAGCTCGTCGCTAGCGGGTAGCACAGATACGCAGTATTTT; CDR3: CASSSSLAGSTDTQYF
V: TRBV6-2/TRBV6-3; D: NA; size: many; J: TRBJ2-7; DNA: TGTGCCAGCAGACCTGCCGGCAGGACCTACGAGCAGTACTTC; CDR3: CASRPAGRTYEQYF
V: TRBV19; D: NA; size: many; J: TRBJ2-2; DNA: TGTGCCAGTAGTATACAGATAGACACCGGGGAGCTGTTTTTT; CDR3: CASSIQIDTGELFF
V: TRBV20-1; D: TRBD2; size: few; J: TRBJ2-5; DNA: TGCAGTGCTAGAGTGGGAGCGGGGCAAGAGACCCAGTACTTC; CDR3: CSARVGAGQETQYF
V: TRBV12-3/TRBV12-4; D: NA; size: many; J: TRBJ2-3; DNA: TGTGCCAGCAGTTTGTTTGGGGGGACAGATACGCAGTATTTT; CDR3: CASSLFGGTDTQYF
V: TRBV20-1; D: NA; size: few; J: TRBJ1-5; DNA: TGCAGTGCTCAGAGCCCCGGGGGGGAAATCGGAGCCCAGCATTTT; CDR3: CSAQSPGGEIGAQHF
V: TRBV7-2; D: TRBD2; size: few; J: TRBJ2-1; DNA: TGTGCCAGCCTGGAGGGACTAGCTCGCCACAATGAGCAGTTCTTC; CDR3: CASLEGLARHNEQFF
V: TRBV9; D: TRBD2; size: NA; J: TRBJ2-1; DNA: TGTGCCAGCAGCGTTAGCGGGAGTGGGAGCTCCTACAATGAGCAGTTCTTC; CDR3: CASSVSGSGSSYNEQFF
V: TRBV6-2/TRBV6-3; D: NA; size: many; J: TRBJ1-1; DNA: TGTGCCAGCAACAGACCTCTTGAAGCTTTCTTT; CDR3: CASNRPLEAFF
V: TRBV28; D: NA; size: many; J: TRBJ1-6; DNA: TGTGCCACTTCAGGGGTCTTGAATTCACCCCTCCACTTT; CDR3: CATSGVLNSPLHF
V: TRBV9; D: NA; size: NA; J: TRBJ1-5; DNA: TGTGCCAGCAGCGGTGGACGAGCAGACAATCAGCCCCAGCATTTT; CDR3: CASSGGRADNQPQHF
V: TRBV6-5; D: NA; size: few; J: TRBJ2-7; DNA: TGTGCCAGCAGTTCCCGTTCCGGGGCCCGGAGCGAGCAGTACTTC; CDR3: CASSSRSGARSEQYF
V: TRBV5-5; D: NA; size: few; J: TRBJ1-1; DNA: TGTGCCAGCAACCGAGAAAACATGAACACTGAAGCTTTCTTT; CDR3: CASNRENMNTEAFF
V: TRBV7-6; D: NA; size: many; J: TRBJ2-7; DNA: TGTGCCAGCAGCTTAGCATCGGGGGAACTGTACGAGCAGTACTTC; CDR3: CASSLASGELYEQYF
V: TRBV4-1; D: TRBD1; size: NA; J: TRBJ1-6; DNA: TGCGCCAGCAGCCAACCCCGGACAGGGCGTTCACCCCTCCACTTT; CDR3: CASSQPRTGRSPLHF
V: TRBV12-3/TRBV12-4; D: TRBD1; size: few; J: TRBJ2-5; DNA: TGTGCCAGCAGTCCGCCCTGGACAGGGGGCCTAGAGACCCAGTACTTC; CDR3: CASSPPWTGGLETQYF
V: TRBV6-1; D: TRBD1; size: NA; J: TRBJ2-1; DNA: TGTGCCAGCAGTGACAGGGGGTTAGGAAACAATGGGCAGTTCTTC; CDR3: CASSDRGLGNNGQFF
V: TRBV29-1; D: NA; size: many; J: TRBJ1-1; DNA: TGCAGCGTTGAAGATGGCACATCAGGGGAGGGCACTGAAGCTTTCTTT; CDR3: CSVEDGTSGEGTEAFF
V: TRBV5-6; D: TRBD1; size: NA; J: TRBJ2-4; DNA: TGTGCCAGCAGCTTGCCGGACAGGGGTGACATTCAGTACTTC; CDR3: CASSLPDRGDIQYF
V: TRBV20-1; D: TRBD2; size: NA; J: TRBJ2-2; DNA: TGCAGTGCTAGAGTGGGCGGGAGTTCGGGCGGGGAGCTGTTTTTT; CDR3: CSARVGGSSGGELFF
V: TRBV7-2; D: TRBD2; size: few; J: TRBJ2-7; DNA: TGTGCCAGCAGCTTAGGTGGGCTAGCGGGAGCCTACGAGCAGTACTTC; CDR3: CASSLGGLAGAYEQYF
V: TRBV5-1; D: TRBD2; size: many; J: TRBJ2-7; DNA: TGCGCCTCACGGACTAGCGGGACCTACGAGCAGTACTTC; CDR3: CASRTSGTYEQYF
V: TRBV25-1; D: NA; size: many; J: TRBJ1-1; DNA: TGTGCCAGCAGTAACGGTTTACGCACTGAAGCTTTCTTT; CDR3: CASSNGLRTEAFF
V: TRBV11-2; D: TRBD2; size: few; J: TRBJ2-1; DNA: TGTGCCAGCAGGCCTAGGCCCATGGGACTAGCGGGAGGGTGGGACAATGAGCAGTTCTTC; CDR3: CASRPRPMGLAGGWDNEQFF
V: TRBV4-3; D: NA; size: few; J: TRBJ1-1; DNA: TGCGCCAGCGCTTTTGGGACGACGAACCTGCGGACTGAAGCTTTCTTT; CDR3: CASAFGTTNLRTEAFF
V: TRBV6-2/TRBV6-3; D: NA; size: NA; J: TRBJ1-5; DNA: TGTGCCAGCAGACACGACCTGGGGATGGCAGATAGCAATCAGCCCCAGCATTTT; CDR3: CASRHDLGMADSNQPQHF
V: TRBV25-1; D: TRBD1; size: few; J: TRBJ2-7; DNA: TGTGCCAGCAGCCGGGACAGGGCGAGCGAGCAGTACTTC; CDR3: CASSRDRASEQYF
V: TRBV24-1; D: NA; size: many; J: TRBJ1-4; DNA: TGTGCCACCAGTGACCCTCGAACTAATGAAAAACTGTTTTTT; CDR3: CATSDPRTNEKLFF
V: TRBV20-1; D: NA; size: many; J: TRBJ1-1; DNA: TGCAGTGCTAGATCCCGACAGCTTGAAGCTTTCTTT; CDR3: CSARSRQLEAFF
V: TRBV29-1; D: NA; size: NA; J: TRBJ2-3; DNA: TGCAGCGCCCGGGAGACAGTCGATACGCAGTATTTT; CDR3: CSARETVDTQYF
V: TRBV27; D: NA; size: few; J: TRBJ2-2; DNA: TGTGCCAGCAGTCCCGTCGGCGGGGAGCTGTTTTTT; CDR3: CASSPVGGELFF
V: TRBV12-3/TRBV12-4; D: NA; size: few; J: TRBJ2-3; DNA: TGTGCCAGCAGTCTTATGTGGACAGATACGCAGTATTTT; CDR3: CASSLMWTDTQYF
V: TRBV20-1; D: NA; size: many; J: TRBJ2-1; DNA: TGCAGTGCTAGAGTGTTTGATGAGCAGTTCTTC; CDR3: CSARVFDEQFF
V: TRBV12-5; D: TRBD2; size: few; J: TRBJ2-5; DNA: TGTGCTAGTGGTTGGGATAGCGGGAGCCCGGAAGAGACCCAGTACTTC; CDR3: CASGWDSGSPEETQYF
V: TRBV5-1; D: TRBD2; size: many; J: TRBJ2-7; DNA: TGCGCCAGCAGCTTGGAGCGGGACTACGAGCAGTACTTC; CDR3: CASSLERDYEQYF
V: TRBV5-8; D: NA; size: many; J: TRBJ1-5; DNA: TGTGCCAGCACCGTGGACAGAAATCAGCCCCAGCATTTT; CDR3: CASTVDRNQPQHF
V: TRBV4-3; D: NA; size: many; J: TRBJ1-2; DNA: TGCGCCAGCAGCCAAGATGCAGTTCAGATCTATGGCTACACCTTC; CDR3: CASSQDAVQIYGYTF
V: TRBV7-2; D: NA; size: many; J: TRBJ1-4; DNA: TGTGCCAGCAGCCTGCAGGACTCAGGACAGGAAAAACTGTTTTTT; CDR3: CASSLQDSGQEKLFF
V: TRBV5-1; D: NA; size: many; J: TRBJ2-5; DNA: TGCGCCAGCAGCCTACAGGGTAGAGTTCAAGAGACCCAGTACTTC; CDR3: CASSLQGRVQETQYF
V: TRBV20-1; D: TRBD2; size: many; J: TRBJ2-1; DNA: TGCAGTGCTAGCGGGAGGGCCATCGATGAGCAGTTCTTC; CDR3: CSASGRAIDEQFF
V: TRBV7-9; D: NA; size: NA; J: TRBJ2-1; DNA: TGTGCCAGCAGCAGTACAACTTATTACAATGAGCAGTTCTTC; CDR3: CASSSTTYYNEQFF
V: TRBV29-1; D: NA; size: many; J: TRBJ1-2; DNA: TGCAGCGTTGAAGTTGGGACAACAAATGGCTACACCTTC; CDR3: CSVEVGTTNGYTF
V: TRBV20-1; D: TRBD1; size: many; J: TRBJ2-7; DNA: TGCAGTGCTACGGACAGGGCTTTGTACGAGCAGTACTTC; CDR3: CSATDRALYEQYF
V: TRBV12-3/TRBV12-4; D: TRBD1; size: many; J: TRBJ1-1; DNA: TGTGCCAGCAGTTTAGGACAGGGGGGAGACACTGAAGCTTTCTTT; CDR3: CASSLGQGGDTEAFF
V: TRBV5-1; D: TRBD1; size: NA; J: TRBJ2-3; DNA: TGCGCCAGCAGCCAAGGACAGGGGAGCACAGATACGCAGTATTTT; CDR3: CASSQGQGSTDTQYF
V: TRBV7-2; D: TRBD1; size: many; J: TRBJ2-3; DNA: TGTGCCAGCAGCCCAGGACAGGGCGGGTATACGCAGTATTTT; CDR3: CASSPGQGGYTQYF
V: TRBV7-9; D: TRBD1; size: many; J: TRBJ1-1; DNA: TGTGCCAGCAGCTGGGGACAGGAAAAAATGGCTTTCTTT; CDR3: CASSWGQEKMAFF
V: TRBV20-1; D: TRBD2; size: NA; J: TRBJ2-7; DNA: TGCTGTGCTAGAGACCTAGGACTAGCGGGAGGGCCAGACGAGCAGTACTTC; CDR3: CCARDLGLAGGPDEQYF
V: TRBV7-6; D: NA; size: many; J: TRBJ1-2; DNA: TGTGCCAGCAGCTCCCCGAGCTATGGCTACACCTTC; CDR3: CASSSPSYGYTF
V: TRBV6-5; D: NA; size: many; J: TRBJ1-5; DNA: TGTGCCAGCAGTTACGGCCTCCATCAGCCCCAGCATTTT; CDR3: CASSYGLHQPQHF
V: TRBV4-2; D: NA; size: few; J: TRBJ1-5; DNA: TGTGCCAGCAGCCAAGGGACAGAAAATCAGCCCCAGCATTTT; CDR3: CASSQGTENQPQHF
V: TRBV20-1; D: TRBD1; size: many; J: TRBJ2-3; DNA: TGCAGTGCTCAATTACAGGGGACCCGCACAGATACGCAGTATTTT; CDR3: CSAQLQGTRTDTQYF
V: TRBV24-1; D: TRBD1; size: many; J: TRBJ1-1; DNA: TGTGCCACCAGACAGGGGCCAGGCAGCACTGAAGCTTTCTTT; CDR3: CATRQGPGSTEAFF
V: TRBV5-1; D: NA; size: many; J: TRBJ2-3; DNA: TGCGCCAGCAGCTTGCGGGAGCTAGGTACAGATACGCAGTATTTT; CDR3: CASSLRELGTDTQYF
V: TRBV18; D: NA; size: few; J: TRBJ2-5; DNA: TGTGCCAGCTCCTCTTTGAGTCAAGAGACCCAGTACTTC; CDR3: CASSSLSQETQYF